This TCR beta chain was sequenced for a study of OX40 agonist ivuxolimab in advanced cancers. About the investigation overall: Ivuxolimab was an agonistic, fully human IgG2 monoclonal antibody directed against OX40 (CD134), a costimulatory receptor. Intravenous ivuxolimab was administered to patients every 2 weeks at six dose levels: 0.01, 0.1, 0.3, 1.5, 3 and 10 mg/kg. Of the roughly 51 patients in dose escalation, some 20 had hepatocellular carcinoma, some 15 had melanoma, 9 had renal cell carcinoma and 9 had head and neck cancer. A male proportion of about 79% and a mean age of roughly 58 years, ranging from 23 to 79, were recorded for the dose-escalation cohort. Prior anti-PD-1, anti-PD-L1 or anti-CTLA-4 therapy was permitted, and approximately 40% of dose-escalation patients had received checkpoint inhibitors. Three dose-escalation patients achieved partial responses, one with hepatocellular carcinoma and two with cutaneous melanoma. Peripheral TCRbeta sequencing aimed to test whether ivuxolimab altered TCR sequence diversity and caused clonal T-cell expansion. The paper reports the monotherapy dose-escalation portion (N of about 54 patients) of the phase I ivuxolimab trial.

The germline V gene sets CDR1 to LGHNT and CDR2 to FRNRAP. From its cysteine to its phenylalanine, the CDR3 spans 17 amino acids. The read is trimmed to its CDR3 DNA, 51 bases read in frame from base 1. Trimmed from V: 6 bases; trimmed from J: 0 bases; junction bases lacking a gene match: 12. Summary of the overall study and its limitations: Clonal expansion of both CD4+ and CD8+ blood T cells was observed from baseline to week 6 at doses 0.1 to 3.0 mg/kg. On average, CD8+ T cells showed more expanded clones than CD4+ T cells after ivuxolimab. Low levels of normalized T-cell clonal expansion were also seen in some patients who did not respond. In the 0.1-3.0 mg/kg groups, partial responders had among the lowest normalized peripheral clonal expansion, particularly in CD8+ T cells. Which antigens the clonally expanded peripheral T cells were specific for was not determined.

The trial excluded patients who had a history of autoimmune disease or who were on systemic immunosuppression. Peripheral blood for TCR sequencing was collected from all dose cohorts at baseline, on cycle 4 day 1, and on cycle 7 day 1. The samples were taken from a phase I, first-in-human, multicenter, open-label dose-escalation trial of ivuxolimab. Adults with locally advanced or metastatic melanoma, renal cell, hepatocellular, or head and neck squamous cell carcinoma were enrolled in the trial. Before TCR sequencing, CD4+ and CD8+ T cells were separately sorted from peripheral blood. A note on this clone: This clone's antigen is unknown. Base qualities were left out, and no much larger clone turns up one base away.

To sequence the TCRbeta CDR3 region, genomic DNA was isolated from the sorted cells. The immunoSEQ Assay was used for sequencing of TCRbeta CDR3 regions. What TCRdb holds here is the immuneACCESS table cut down to in-frame rearrangements. Part of the clones is not present; checked against another copy, under half of the missing clones reflect an unresolved V gene, and the others are unexplained. The sample includes about 60,000 clones, with approximately 90% observed a single time. The ten biggest clones cover roughly 4.1% of the sample. The chain links TRBV12-5 with TRBJ2-3, and TRBD1 matches 7 of the central bases. Material: CD4+ or CD8+ T cells sorted from blood, obtained in a trial of the OX40 agonist ivuxolimab. The clonotype was recovered from an adult with an advanced solid tumor such as melanoma, head and neck, liver or kidney cancer. The CDR3 reads CASGTAAGTVSTDTQYF. The bases read TGTGCTAGTGGCACCGCCGCCGGGACAGTGAGCACAGATACGCAGTATTTT.